This T cell receptor (beta chain) was identified in a study of cytomegalovirus exposure and HLA in healthy donors. The assay was immunoSEQ multiplex PCR, and TCRdb's table has in-frame clones only and misses some. In the table there are 150,000 to 200,000 clones, approximately 81% of which are singletons. Study outcomes and limitations: According to the study, around 150 TCR beta chains were cytomegalovirus-associated. Most TCR sequences were uncommon, yet certain public TCRs appeared in many donors.

Remarks on this clone: Its antigen remains unknown.

The CDR3 runs 13 residues. CDR1 and CDR2 (germline): SGHAT, FQNNGV. V was clipped by 3 bases and J by 2 bases, with 4 bases between them. The donors were in the approximately 130-subject validation cohort; that cohort was separate from the roughly 680-subject first cohort. The chain recombines TRBV11-2 with TRBJ2-2, with D unclear. Input material: PBMCs. This TCR was recovered from a man younger than 35 in good health and CMV-seropositive. As DNA, the CDR3 is TGTGCCAGCAGCTTCGTAAACACCGGGGAGCTGTTTTTT. Translating it yields CASSFVNTGELFF.